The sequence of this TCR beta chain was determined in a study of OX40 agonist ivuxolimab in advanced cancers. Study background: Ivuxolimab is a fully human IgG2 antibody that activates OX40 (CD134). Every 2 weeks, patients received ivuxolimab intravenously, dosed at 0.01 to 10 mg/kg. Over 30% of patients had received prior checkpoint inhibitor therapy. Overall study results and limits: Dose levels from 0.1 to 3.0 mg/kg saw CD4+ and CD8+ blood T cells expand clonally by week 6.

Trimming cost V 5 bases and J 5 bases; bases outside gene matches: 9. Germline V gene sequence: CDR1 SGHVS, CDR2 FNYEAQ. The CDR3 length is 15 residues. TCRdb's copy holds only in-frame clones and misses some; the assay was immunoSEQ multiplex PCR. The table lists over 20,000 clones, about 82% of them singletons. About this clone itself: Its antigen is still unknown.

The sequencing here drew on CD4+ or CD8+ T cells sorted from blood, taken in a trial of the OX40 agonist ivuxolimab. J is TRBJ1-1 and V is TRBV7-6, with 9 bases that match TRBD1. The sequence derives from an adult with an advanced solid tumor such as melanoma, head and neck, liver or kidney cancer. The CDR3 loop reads CASSPEQGAGTEAFF. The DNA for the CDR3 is TGTGCCAGCAGCCCTGAACAGGGGGCAGGGACTGAAGCTTTCTTT.